This T cell receptor (beta chain) was found in a study of cytomegalovirus exposure and HLA in healthy donors. Study-wide background: Within an early data release were tens of millions of unique TCRs drawn from HLA-typed donors. Of all 400 or so donors who were genotyped, about 80% belonged to the Caucasian-associated ancestry cluster.

Points from the study as a whole: In a later analysis, a genetic analysis reported fewer productive-TCR N-insertions in an Asian-associated ancestry cluster than the cohort average.

Comment on this clone: Its antigen is as yet unknown.

The PCR ran on 60 Vbeta and 13 Jbeta primers. Measured with immunoSEQ multiplex PCR; TCRdb has only the in-frame clones, and not every one. The table lists some 130,000 clones, roughly 82% of them singletons. CDR1 MDHEN and CDR2 SYDVKM come from the germline V gene. Germline trimming cut 3 bases from V and 0 bases from J; bases unmatched to any gene: 11. The CDR3 totals 19 residues. The clonotype was recovered from a male donor in good health and CMV-seropositive. Sequenced: PBMCs. V gene TRBV28 combines with J gene TRBJ2-7; 13 bases are shared with TRBD2. Here the CDR3 DNA reads TGTGCCAGCAGTTTCCTATTGGGACTAGCGGGGATGAACTCCTACGAGCAGTACTTC. Protein sequence: CASSFLLGLAGMNSYEQYF.